These 25 T cell receptor beta chains were sequenced from one sample in a study of shared clonotypes between healthy human individuals. Sequencing was performed with immunoSEQ multiplex PCR; in TCRdb, only in-frame clones are kept and a portion is missing. Here the sample spans around 1.5 million clones, about 98% being singletons. Sequencing was carried out using naive CD4+ T cells sorted from blood. Specified subset: CD45RA+ positively selected. The receptors originated from a man in his thirties or forties in good health.

The chain employs TRBV5-6 and TRBJ1-5; D not resolved. Trimming took 1 base from V and 0 from J, leaving 11 bases between them. CDR1 and CDR2 from the germline V gene are SGHDT and YYEEEE. This CDR3 contains 16 residues. CDR3 DNA sequence: TGTGCCAGCAGCTTGTCGGCAGGATATAGCAATCAGCCCCAGCATTTT. It codes for CASSLSAGYSNQPQHF.

This clone was seen a single time. The V gene is TRBV18, the J gene TRBJ1-5; D gene ambiguous. This CDR3 is built from 13 residues. Per the germline V gene, CDR1 is KGHSH and CDR2 is LQKENI. The ends were cut back, 4 bases at V and 5 bases at J, with 9 bases in the middle. The CDR3 DNA is TGTGCCAGCTCACTATTCAGCGATCAGCCCCAGCATTTT. Translated, it gives CASSLFSDQPQHF.

The chain is built from TRBV5-1 and TRBJ2-5, with D perhaps matching TRBD1 or TRBD2 (5 bases each). The CDR3 has 15 residues. Between the trimmed V and J ends, which lost 2 bases and 1 base, there was a span of 12 bases. Germline assignment: CDR1 SGHRS and CDR2 YFSETQ. CDR3 in amino acids: CASSLRGGGQETQYF. In DNA, the CDR3 is TGCGCCAGCAGCTTACGGGGTGGGGGCCAAGAGACCCAGTACTTC.

This rearrangement joins TRBV19 to TRBJ2-2; weak D call: TRBD2 (5 bases). The CDR3 is 17 amino acids. Germline-derived CDR1 and CDR2 are LNHDA and SQIVND (reference sequence). Trimming cost V 8 bases and J 2 bases, with 21 bases left between them. CDR3 in amino acids: CASGFGLTKRNTGELFF. CDR3 in DNA: TGTGCCAGTGGGTTCGGGTTGACTAAAAGAAACACCGGGGAGCTGTTTTTT.

This clone appeared once. The chain carries TRBV20-1 and TRBJ2-7; D not resolved. The CDR3 covers 10 residues. Between the trimmed V and J ends, which lost 6 bases and 5 bases, there was a span of 8 bases. CDR1 and CDR2 (germline): DFQATT, SNEGSKA (reference sequence). The CDR3 DNA sequence: TGCAGTGCCCAGGTGGACGAGCAGTACTTC. It codes for CSAQVDEQYF.

The rearrangement uses TRBV2 and TRBJ1-2; 8 nucleotides match TRBD1. J lost 1 base, V lost 2 bases, and 3 bases had no gene match. This CDR3 has 15 residues. CDR1 and CDR2 (germline): SNHLY, FYNNEI. The CDR3 loop is CASSERGQGNYGYTF. CDR3 nucleotides: TGTGCCAGCAGTGAACGCGGACAGGGTAACTATGGCTACACCTTC.

This chain joins TRBV5-1 and TRBJ2-3; 9 bases map to TRBD2. The V and J ends lost 5 bases and 1 base, in that order; junction bases with no gene match: 5. CDR3 size: 15 residues. The V gene's germline CDR1 is SGHRS and CDR2 YFSETQ. CDR3: CASRREGTGTDTQYF. CDR3 sequence (DNA): TGCGCCAGCAGGCGGGAGGGGACAGGCACAGATACGCAGTATTTT.

CDR3 bases: TGTGCCATCAGTGAGTGGTCAGGACAGGCCTCGAAGCTTTACGAGCAGTACTTC. The encoded protein is CAISEWSGQASKLYEQYF. The J gene is TRBJ2-7, the V gene TRBV10-3; 7 bases line up with TRBD1. V trimming: 1 base; J trimming: 4 bases; junction bases outside the gene matches: 16. From germline, CDR1 is ENHRY and CDR2 SYGVKD. The CDR3 is 18 amino acids.

The chain has TRBV7-2 and TRBJ1-2; D unclear. The CDR3 loop spans 16 amino acids. With 2 bases removed from V and 0 bases from J, the gap between germline ends came to 13 bases. The germline V gene encodes CDR1 SGHTA and CDR2 FQGNSA. The CDR3 DNA sequence: TGTGCCAGCAGCTTAACCCCTCCGAAAGCTAACTATGGCTACACCTTC. This translates into CASSLTPPKANYGYTF.

This chain uses TRBV6-5 with TRBJ2-2, with 8 bases matching TRBD2. The ends lost 5 bases at V and 3 bases at J; junction bases unmatched: 5. Per the germline V gene, CDR1 is MNHEY and CDR2 is SVGAGI. There are 15 residues in the CDR3. The CDR3 coding sequence is TGTGCCAGCAGTAAGGGGACTAGTGACACCGGGGAGCTGTTTTTT. It encodes CASSKGTSDTGELFF.

The chain's CDR3 is CASSLGGTGLEKLFF. CDR3 coding DNA: TGTGCCAGCAGCTTAGGGGGGACAGGGCTTGAAAAACTGTTTTTT. The chain combines TRBV7-2 with TRBJ1-4; 9 positions match TRBD1. The CDR3 spans 15 residues. The junction had 4 bases not matched to a gene; V was cut back by 1 base and J by 7 bases. Germline V gives CDR1 SGHTA, CDR2 FQGNSA.

The gene calls are TRBV7-9 and TRBJ1-3, with D unresolved. V was pared by 5 bases and J by 0 bases, with 14 bases between. The CDR3 spans 16 residues. Germline CDR1 and CDR2: SEHNR and FQNEAQ (reference sequence). The CDR3 is CASSPPRRSSGNTIYF. CDR3 sequence (DNA): TGTGCCAGCAGCCCGCCCCGTCGGAGCTCTGGAAACACCATATATTTT.

The chain links TRBV28 to TRBJ1-1; D is uncertain. From germline, CDR1 is MDHEN and CDR2 SYDVKM. This CDR3 spans 13 amino acids. V was clipped by 6 bases and J by 10 bases, with 18 bases between them. Here the CDR3 reads CASSTTVSPGAFF. The CDR3 DNA sequence: TGTGCCAGCAGCACTACCGTCTCCCCAGGAGCTTTCTTT.

This chain joins TRBV11-1 and TRBJ2-6; TRBD1 matches 7 bases. Germline V CDR1 and CDR2: SGHAT, FQDESV (reference sequence). V shed 3 bases, J shed 1 base, and the junction held 12 bases outside the gene matches. The CDR3 length is 19 residues. CDR3 DNA: TGTGCCAGCAGCTTTTTGTACGGGACAGCGAAATCTGGGGCCAACGTCCTGACTTTC. Its protein is CASSFLYGTAKSGANVLTF.

CDR3 nucleotides: TGCACCAGCAGCCAAGGCCCCCGACAGGGAGACTATGGCTACACCTTC. Its protein product is CTSSQGPRQGDYGYTF. J is TRBJ1-2 and V is TRBV1; TRBD1 is taken as the D call from the table, unchecked against the DNA. TRBV1 corresponds to a pseudogene. This CDR3 spans 16 amino acids.

Points on this clone: At the DNA level, this CDR3 is encoded by other sequences in the same sample as well. V gene TRBV9 combines with J gene TRBJ2-1, with 11 bases aligning to TRBD2. This CDR3 is 15 amino acids long. Germline lookup yields CDR1 SGDLS and CDR2 YYNGEE. V lost 0 bases and J lost 10; bases outside the gene matches: 6. The CDR3 reads CASSVGGTSGVEQFF. The DNA for the CDR3 is TGTGCCAGCAGCGTAGGCGGGACTAGCGGAGTCGAGCAGTTCTTC.

This clone was recorded only once. The chain links TRBV10-3 to TRBJ2-7; D is unclear. The CDR3 contains 13 residues. The germline V gene encodes CDR1 ENHRY and CDR2 SYGVKD. V was clipped by 8 bases and J by 2 bases, with 13 bases between them. The CDR3 DNA is TGTGCCATCGCAACCGATCCGACCTACGAGCAGTACTTC. Its protein product is CAIATDPTYEQYF.

Notes on this clone: One junction end does not reproduce the germline sequence, and a read error may be involved. This sequence joins TRBV6-6 and TRBJ1-5, with unresolved D. There are 13 residues in the CDR3. Germline loops: CDR1 MNHNY, CDR2 SVGAGI (reference sequence). CDR3 sequence reads: CASIYQVGQPQHF. CDR3 DNA: TGTGCCAGCATTTACCAAGTAGGTCAGCCCCAGCATTTT.

This rearrangement joins TRBV4-2 to TRBJ2-3; the match to TRBD1 covers 8 bases. V shed 4 bases, J shed 1 base, and the junction held 22 bases outside the gene matches. Looked up from germline, CDR1 is LGHNA and CDR2 is YNFKEQ. This CDR3 is 21 amino acids long. The CDR3, as DNA: TGTGCCAGCAGCCCCCGTCCCCGGACAGGGAGATTGGTAGGTGGCACAGATACGCAGTATTTT. Translation gives CASSPRPRTGRLVGGTDTQYF.

The chain combines TRBV30 with TRBJ1-5; 8 nucleotides match TRBD1. Per the germline V gene, CDR1 is GTSNPN and CDR2 is SVGIG (reference sequence). Trimming took 5 bases from V and 5 from J; bases not matched to a gene: 5. This CDR3 region has 13 residues. The CDR3 nucleotides read TGTGCCTGGGGGACAGGTCGAGATCAGCCCCAGCATTTT. Its translation is CAWGTGRDQPQHF.

The genes are TRBV11-2 and TRBJ2-3; no clear D gene. Germline assignment: CDR1 SGHAT and CDR2 FQNNGV. V was trimmed by 5 bases and J by 9 bases, leaving 15 bases between them. The CDR3 length is 13 residues. This chain's CDR3 is CASSPGRPRTQYF. The CDR3 DNA follows: TGTGCCAGCAGCCCAGGACGGCCCCGGACGCAGTATTTT.

The chain recombines TRBV11-2 with TRBJ2-5, with D maybe TRBD1 (6 bases). There are 14 residues in the CDR3. Germline-derived CDR1 and CDR2 are SGHAT and FQNNGV. V was shortened by 5 bases and J by 1 base, with 11 bases between the two germline ends. CDR3 sequence: CASSPTGFQETQYF. Written as DNA, the CDR3 is TGTGCCAGCAGCCCCACAGGGTTCCAAGAGACCCAGTACTTC.

This clone was found once. The V and J genes are TRBV7-9 and TRBJ1-4, with D possibly matching TRBD1 (6 bases). Per germline, CDR1 SEHNR and CDR2 FQNEAQ (reference sequence). This CDR3 has 13 residues. Between the trimmed V and J ends, which lost 2 bases and 5 bases, there was a span of 6 bases. For the CDR3, the DNA is TGTGCCAGCAGCTTAAGGGGGAATGAAAAACTGTTTTTT. Encoded protein: CASSLRGNEKLFF.

The V call is TRBV19, the J call TRBJ2-3; 12 bases align to TRBD2. The length of the CDR3 is 17 residues. V shed 5 bases, J shed 5 bases, and the junction held 11 bases outside the gene matches. Germline values: CDR1 LNHDA, CDR2 SQIVND (reference sequence). CDR3 bases: TGTGCCAGTAGTTCTCTGACTAGCGGGAGTGGTGGAGATACGCAGTATTTT. Amino acids: CASSSLTSGSGGDTQYF.

The CDR3 DNA sequence: TGTGCCAGCAGTTTAGAGGGCCGTGGGGAGCAGTTCTTC. This translates into CASSLEGRGEQFF. The chain employs TRBV2 and TRBJ2-1; D is perhaps TRBD2 (5 bases). The CDR3 runs 13 residues. Germline values: CDR1 SNHLY, CDR2 FYNNEI. Trimming took 5 bases from V and 10 from J, leaving 15 bases between them.